One and the same sample provided the 3 T cell receptor beta chains below, sequenced in a study of technical replicates of blood from a handful of donors. Clones were sequenced by immunoSEQ multiplex PCR, and TCRdb holds only the in-frame ones, with some missing. The sample shows some 77,000 clones, 95% to 98% of them seen only once. Sequenced input: T cells isolated from PBMCs. These receptors all stem from a human donor in good health.

On this clone: One junction end disagrees with the germline gene, perhaps due to a read error. At the DNA level, this CDR3 is encoded by other sequences in the same sample as well. The chain carries TRBV2 and TRBJ2-1; D might be TRBD2 (6 bases). Germline V lookup: CDR1 SNHLY, CDR2 FYNNEI. CDR3 length equals 16 residues. CDR3 sequence (DNA): TGTGCCAGCAGCGAAGCAGGAACGGGAGCCTACAATGAGCAGTTCTTC. It translates to CASSEAGTGAYNEQFF.

CDR3 in amino acids: CASSYEQGSYEQYF. CDR3 bases: TGTGCCAGCAGTTATGAACAGGGCTCCTACGAGCAGTACTTC. The chain recombines TRBV6-5 with TRBJ2-7, with D possibly matching TRBD1 (6 bases). Trimming removed 3 bases at V and 0 bases at J, with 9 bases between. This CDR3 comprises 14 residues. CDR1 is MNHEY and CDR2 is SVGAGI in the germline V gene.

The chain couples TRBV7-3 to TRBJ1-2; D is uncertain. The CDR3 covers 15 residues. Germline V gene lookup returns CDR1 SGHTA and CDR2 FQGTGA. V was trimmed by 1 base and J by 1 base, leaving 10 bases between them. The CDR3 sequence is CASSLIHGSNYGYTF. The CDR3 nucleotides are TGTGCCAGCAGCTTAATTCACGGGAGTAACTATGGCTACACCTTC.